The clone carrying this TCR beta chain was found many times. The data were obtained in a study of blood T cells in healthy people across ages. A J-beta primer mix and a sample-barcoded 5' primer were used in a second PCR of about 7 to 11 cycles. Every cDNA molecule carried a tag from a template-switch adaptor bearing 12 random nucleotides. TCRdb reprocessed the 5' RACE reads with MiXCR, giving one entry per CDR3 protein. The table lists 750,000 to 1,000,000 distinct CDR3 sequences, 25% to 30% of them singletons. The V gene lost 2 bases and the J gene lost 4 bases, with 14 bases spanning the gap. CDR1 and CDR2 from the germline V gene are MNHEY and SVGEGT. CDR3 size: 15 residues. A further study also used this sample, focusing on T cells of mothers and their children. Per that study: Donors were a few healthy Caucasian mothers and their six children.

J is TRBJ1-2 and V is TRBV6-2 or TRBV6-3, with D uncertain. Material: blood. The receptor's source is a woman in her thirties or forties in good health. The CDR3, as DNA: TGTGCCAGCAGTTACGGGTCGGTAATCCGCTATGGCTACACCTTC. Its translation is CASSYGSVIRYGYTF.